This T cell receptor (beta chain) was recorded in a study of blood T cell repertoires in COVID-19. Study as a whole: Researchers got acute and convalescent COVID-19 samples from the United States, Italy and Spain. In each case, the material was cDNA or gDNA derived from T cells, B-cell-depleted T cells, or PBMCs.

The CDR3 sequence is 11 residues long. Germline V gene lookup returns CDR1 SGHTA and CDR2 FQGNSA. Trimming shortened V by 5 bases and J by 6 bases, and 7 bases separated the two germline ends. Regarding this clone: Different DNA sequences within this sample yield the same CDR3.

Original analysis: Amplifying reference gene primers gave estimates of nucleated cell counts. Sequencing was performed with immunoSEQ multiplex PCR; in TCRdb, only in-frame clones are kept and a portion is missing. The V and J calls and clone size are taken from that table; D and trimming were inferred from the DNA. The sample includes 240,000 or so clones, roughly 83% of them seen just once. The receptor comes from a woman aged 80 or over with acute or convalescent COVID-19. Sequencing input: peripheral blood. V usage is TRBV7-2 and J usage is TRBJ1-1; D is undetermined. CDR3 DNA sequence: TGTGCCAGCAGCCCTTTAGCTGAAGCTTTCTTT. Its protein product is CASSPLAEAFF. The complete variable domain, with remaining parts taken from reference TRBV7-2 and TRBJ1-1, reads GAGVSQSPSNKVTEKGKDVELRCDPISGHTALYWYRQSLGQGLEFLIYFQGNSAPDKSGLPSDRFSAERTGGSVSTLTIQRTQQEDSAVYLCASSPLAEAFFGQGTRLTVV.